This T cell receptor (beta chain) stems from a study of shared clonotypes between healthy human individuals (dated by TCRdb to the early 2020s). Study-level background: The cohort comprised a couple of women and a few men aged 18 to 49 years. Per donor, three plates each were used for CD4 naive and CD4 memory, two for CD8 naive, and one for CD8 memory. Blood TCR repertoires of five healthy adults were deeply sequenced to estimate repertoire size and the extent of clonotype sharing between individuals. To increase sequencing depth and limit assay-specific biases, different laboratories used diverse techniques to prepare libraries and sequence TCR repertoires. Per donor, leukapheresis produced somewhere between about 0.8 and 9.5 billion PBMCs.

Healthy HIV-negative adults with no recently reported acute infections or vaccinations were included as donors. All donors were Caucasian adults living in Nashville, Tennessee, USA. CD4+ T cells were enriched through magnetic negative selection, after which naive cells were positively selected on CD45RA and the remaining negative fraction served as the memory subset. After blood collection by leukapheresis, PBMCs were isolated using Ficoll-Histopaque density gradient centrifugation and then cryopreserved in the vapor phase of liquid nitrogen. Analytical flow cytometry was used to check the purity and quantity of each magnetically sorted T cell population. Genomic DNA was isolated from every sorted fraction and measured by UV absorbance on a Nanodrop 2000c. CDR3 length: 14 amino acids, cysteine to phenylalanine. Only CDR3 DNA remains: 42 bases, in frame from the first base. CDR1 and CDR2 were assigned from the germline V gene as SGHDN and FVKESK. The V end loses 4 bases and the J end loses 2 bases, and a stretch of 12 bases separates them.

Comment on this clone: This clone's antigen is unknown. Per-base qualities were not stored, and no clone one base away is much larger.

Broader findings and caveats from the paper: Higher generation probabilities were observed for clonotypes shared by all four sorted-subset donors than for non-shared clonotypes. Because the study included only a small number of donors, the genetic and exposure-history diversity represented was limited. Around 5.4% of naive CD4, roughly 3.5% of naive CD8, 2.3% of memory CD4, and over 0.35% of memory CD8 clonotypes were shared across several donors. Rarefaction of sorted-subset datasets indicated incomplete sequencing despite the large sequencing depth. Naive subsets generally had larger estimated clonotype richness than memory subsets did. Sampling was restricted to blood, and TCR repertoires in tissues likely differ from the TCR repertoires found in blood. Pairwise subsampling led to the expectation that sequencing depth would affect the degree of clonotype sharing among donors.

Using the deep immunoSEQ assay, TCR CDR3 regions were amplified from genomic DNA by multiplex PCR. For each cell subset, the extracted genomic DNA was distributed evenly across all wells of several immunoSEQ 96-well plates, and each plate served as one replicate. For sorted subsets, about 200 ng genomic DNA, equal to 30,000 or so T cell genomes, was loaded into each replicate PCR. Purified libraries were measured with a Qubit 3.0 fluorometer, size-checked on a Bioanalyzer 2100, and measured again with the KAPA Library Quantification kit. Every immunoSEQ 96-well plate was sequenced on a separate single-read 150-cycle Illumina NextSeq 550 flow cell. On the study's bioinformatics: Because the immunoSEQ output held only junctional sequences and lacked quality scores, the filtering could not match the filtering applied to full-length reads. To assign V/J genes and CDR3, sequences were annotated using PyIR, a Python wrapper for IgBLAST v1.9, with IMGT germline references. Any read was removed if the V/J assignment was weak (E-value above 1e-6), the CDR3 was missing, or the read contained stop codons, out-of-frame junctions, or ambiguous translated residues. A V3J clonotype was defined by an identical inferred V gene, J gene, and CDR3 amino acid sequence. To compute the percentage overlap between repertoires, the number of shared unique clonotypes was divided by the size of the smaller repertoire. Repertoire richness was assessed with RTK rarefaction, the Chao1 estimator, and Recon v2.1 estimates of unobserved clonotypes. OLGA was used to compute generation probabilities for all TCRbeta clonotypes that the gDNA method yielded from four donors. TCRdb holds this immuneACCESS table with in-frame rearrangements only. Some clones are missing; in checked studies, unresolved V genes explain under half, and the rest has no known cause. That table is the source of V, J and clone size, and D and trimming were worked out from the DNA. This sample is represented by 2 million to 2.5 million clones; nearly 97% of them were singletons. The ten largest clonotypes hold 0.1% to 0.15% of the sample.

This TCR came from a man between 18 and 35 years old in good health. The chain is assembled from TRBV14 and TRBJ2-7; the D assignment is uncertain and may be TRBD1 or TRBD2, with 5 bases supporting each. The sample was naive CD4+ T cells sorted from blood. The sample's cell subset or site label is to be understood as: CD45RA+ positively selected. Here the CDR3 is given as CASSPGTKAYEQYF. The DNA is TGTGCCAGCAGCCCCGGGACGAAGGCCTACGAGCAGTACTTC.